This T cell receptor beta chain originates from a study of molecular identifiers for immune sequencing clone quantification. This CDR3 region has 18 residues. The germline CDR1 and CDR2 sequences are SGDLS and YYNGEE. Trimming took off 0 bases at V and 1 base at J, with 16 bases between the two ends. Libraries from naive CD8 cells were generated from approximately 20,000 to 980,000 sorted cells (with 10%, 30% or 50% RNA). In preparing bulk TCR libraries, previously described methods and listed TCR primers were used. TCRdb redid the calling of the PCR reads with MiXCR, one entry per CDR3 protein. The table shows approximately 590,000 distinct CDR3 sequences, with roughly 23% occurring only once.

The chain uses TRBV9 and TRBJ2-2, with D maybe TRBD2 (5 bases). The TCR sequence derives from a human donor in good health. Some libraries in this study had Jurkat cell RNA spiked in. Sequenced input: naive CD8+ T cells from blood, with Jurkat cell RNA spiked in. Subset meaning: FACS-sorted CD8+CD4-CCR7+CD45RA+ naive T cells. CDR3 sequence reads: CASSVESSPPWNTGELFF. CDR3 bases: TGTGCCAGCAGCGTAGAATCTAGCCCTCCTTGGAACACCGGGGAGCTGTTTTTT.